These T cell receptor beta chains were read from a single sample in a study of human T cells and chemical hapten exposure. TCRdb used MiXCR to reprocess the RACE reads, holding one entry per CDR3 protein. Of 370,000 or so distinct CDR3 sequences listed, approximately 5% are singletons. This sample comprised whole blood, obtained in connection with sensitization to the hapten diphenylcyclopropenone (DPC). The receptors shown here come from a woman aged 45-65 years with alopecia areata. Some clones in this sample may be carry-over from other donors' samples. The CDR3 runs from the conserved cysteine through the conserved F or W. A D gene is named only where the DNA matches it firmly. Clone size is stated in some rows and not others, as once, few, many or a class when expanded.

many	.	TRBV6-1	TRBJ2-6	CASSEALGAGANVLTF	TGTGCCAGCAGTGAAGCGCTGGGGGCTGGGGCCAACGTCCTGACTTTC
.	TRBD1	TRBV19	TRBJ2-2	CASSDRDRGHPGELFF	TGTGCCAGTAGTGACCGGGACAGGGGTCATCCCGGGGAGCTGTTTTTT
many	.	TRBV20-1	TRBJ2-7	CSAGTGTLSYEQYF	TGCAGTGCTGGGACCGGGACTCTCTCCTACGAGCAGTACTTC
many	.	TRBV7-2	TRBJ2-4	CASSSQAVRGDQYF	TGTGCCAGCAGCTCCCAAGCCGTTCGAGGGGATCAGTACTTC
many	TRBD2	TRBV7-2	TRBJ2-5	CASSSGLARETQYF	TGTGCCAGCAGCTCAGGACTAGCCAGAGAGACCCAGTACTTC
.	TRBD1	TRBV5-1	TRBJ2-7	CASRPGQEYEQYF	TGCGCCAGCAGACCGGGACAGGAGTACGAGCAGTACTTC
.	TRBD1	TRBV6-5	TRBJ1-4	CASSNRGTNEKLFF	TGTGCCAGCAGCAACAGGGGGACTAATGAAAAACTGTTTTTT
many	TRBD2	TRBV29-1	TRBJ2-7	CSVNSGRGEQYF	TGCAGCGTGAATAGCGGGAGGGGCGAGCAGTACTTC
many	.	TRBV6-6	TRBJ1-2	CASSPLKGNYGYTF	TGTGCCAGCAGTCCCCTGAAGGGGAACTATGGCTACACCTTC
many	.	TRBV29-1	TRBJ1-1	CSVVPTEAFF	TGCAGCGTTGTCCCCACTGAAGCTTTCTTT
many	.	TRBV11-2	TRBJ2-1	CASSLDLAVALYNEQFF	TGTGCCAGCAGCTTAGATCTCGCGGTAGCCCTCTACAATGAGCAGTTCTTC
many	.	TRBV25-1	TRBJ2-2	CASSEGRENTGELFF	TGTGCCAGCAGTGAAGGACGGGAGAACACCGGGGAGCTGTTTTTT
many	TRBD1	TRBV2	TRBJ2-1	CASSGDRGNEQFF	TGTGCCAGCAGTGGGGACAGGGGCAATGAGCAGTTCTTC
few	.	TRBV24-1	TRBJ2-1	CATSEASYNEQFF	TGTGCCACCAGTGAAGCATCCTACAATGAGCAGTTCTTC
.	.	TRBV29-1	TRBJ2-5	CSVAGGVETQYF	TGCAGCGTTGCGGGGGGCGTAGAGACCCAGTACTTC
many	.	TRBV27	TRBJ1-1	CASSFTSGTEAFF	TGTGCCAGCAGTTTCACTTCTGGCACTGAAGCTTTCTTT
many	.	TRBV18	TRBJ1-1	CASSPSMGTEAFF	TGTGCCAGCTCACCATCCATGGGGACTGAAGCTTTCTTT
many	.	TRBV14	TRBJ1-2	CASREQGLLLNYGYTF	TGTGCCAGCCGAGAACAGGGACTCCTTCTCAACTATGGCTACACCTTC
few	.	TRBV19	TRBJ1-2	CASSIFLGARLEGYTF	TGTGCCAGTAGTATCTTCCTCGGGGCCCGACTTGAGGGCTACACCTTC
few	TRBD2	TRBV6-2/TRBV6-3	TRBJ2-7	CASSYSLAGGSYEQYF	TGTGCCAGCAGTTACTCACTAGCGGGAGGATCCTACGAGCAGTACTTC
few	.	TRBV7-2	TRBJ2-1	CASRRSHSSYNEQFF	TGTGCCAGCAGGAGATCGCACAGCTCCTACAATGAGCAGTTCTTC
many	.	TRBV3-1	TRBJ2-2	CASSGGGVYTGELFF	TGTGCCAGCAGCGGAGGGGGAGTATATACCGGGGAGCTGTTTTTT
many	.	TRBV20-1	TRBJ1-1	CSAIYRVRNTEAFF	TGCAGTGCTATATACAGGGTTAGGAACACTGAAGCTTTCTTT
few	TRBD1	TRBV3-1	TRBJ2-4	CASSGGRTGDIGAKNIQYF	TGTGCCAGCAGTGGCGGCCGGACAGGGGATATTGGTGCCAAAAACATTCAGTACTTC
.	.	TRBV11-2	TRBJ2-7	CASSLERGEGRAEQYF	TGTGCCAGCAGCTTAGAAAGAGGGGAAGGAAGGGCCGAGCAGTACTTC
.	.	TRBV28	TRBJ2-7	CASTLYEQYF	TGTGCCAGCACCCTCTACGAGCAGTACTTC
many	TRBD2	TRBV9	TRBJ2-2	CASSASGSTGELFF	TGTGCCAGCAGCGCGAGCGGGAGCACCGGGGAGCTGTTTTTT
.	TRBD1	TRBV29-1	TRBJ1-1	CSVEDDRVNTEAFF	TGCAGCGTTGAAGACGACAGGGTGAACACTGAAGCTTTCTTT
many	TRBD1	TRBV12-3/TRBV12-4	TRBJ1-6	CASNEGTVNSPLHF	TGTGCCAGCAACGAGGGGACAGTGAATTCACCCCTCCACTTT
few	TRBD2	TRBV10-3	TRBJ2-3	CAISAAGGPTSTDTQYF	TGTGCCATCAGTGCAGCGGGAGGGCCAACTAGCACAGATACGCAGTATTTT
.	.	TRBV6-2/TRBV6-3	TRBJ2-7	CASSYSSRALHYVQYF	TGTGCCAGCAGTTACTCGAGCAGGGCATTACACTACGTGCAGTACTTC
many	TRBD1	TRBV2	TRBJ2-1	CASSPGTASYNEQFF	TGTGCCAGCAGTCCCGGGACAGCCTCCTACAATGAGCAGTTCTTC
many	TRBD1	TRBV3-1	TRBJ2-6	CASSDRPGTGKPAGANVLTF	TGTGCCAGCAGCGATCGTCCCGGGACAGGGAAGCCGGCTGGGGCCAACGTCCTGACTTTC
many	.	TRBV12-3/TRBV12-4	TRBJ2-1	CASSDTDYWNEQFF	TGTGCCAGCAGTGACACTGACTATTGGAATGAGCAGTTCTTC
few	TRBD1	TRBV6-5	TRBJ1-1	CASSYSDRGYTEAFF	TGTGCCAGCAGTTACTCGGACAGGGGATACACTGAAGCTTTCTTT
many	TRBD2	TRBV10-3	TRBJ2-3	CAITRTSGTSTDTQYF	TGTGCCATCACCCGGACTAGCGGGACAAGCACAGATACGCAGTATTTT
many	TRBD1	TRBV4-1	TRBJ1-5	CASSHRQGYSNQPQHF	TGCGCCAGCAGCCACCGACAGGGTTATAGCAATCAGCCCCAGCATTTT
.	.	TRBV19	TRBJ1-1	CASSIGGAHTEAFF	TGTGCCAGTAGTATCGGAGGGGCGCACACTGAAGCTTTCTTT
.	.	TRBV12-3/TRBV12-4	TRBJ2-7	CASTPGLSSYEQYF	TGTGCCAGCACCCCGGGCCTGAGCTCCTACGAGCAGTACTTC
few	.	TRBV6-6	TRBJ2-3	CATGAAASTDTQYF	TGTGCCACCGGGGCAGCGGCAAGCACAGATACGCAGTATTTT
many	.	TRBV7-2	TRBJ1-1	CASSLIPTAMNTEAFF	TGTGCCAGCAGCTTGATACCGACAGCCATGAACACTGAAGCTTTCTTT
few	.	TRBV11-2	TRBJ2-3	CASSTRVGGGTDTQYF	TGTGCCAGCAGCACCAGAGTGGGGGGCGGCACAGATACGCAGTATTTT
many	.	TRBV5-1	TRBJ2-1	CASSWTFGTANNEQFF	TGCGCCAGCAGCTGGACTTTCGGGACGGCCAACAATGAGCAGTTCTTC
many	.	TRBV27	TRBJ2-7	CASSLGGFSYEQYF	TGTGCCAGCAGTTTGGGCGGGTTCTCCTACGAGCAGTACTTC
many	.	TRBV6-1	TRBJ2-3	CATQGSFPPSTDTQYF	TGTGCCACCCAAGGGTCCTTTCCTCCTAGCACAGATACGCAGTATTTT